Following are 28 T cell receptor beta chains from one sample sequenced in a study of cytomegalovirus exposure and HLA in healthy donors. Amplification used 60 Vbeta primers and 13 Jbeta primers. TCRdb keeps only in-frame clones here, not all; method: immunoSEQ multiplex PCR. This sample has roughly 130,000 clones, with about 66% found just once. The sample comprised PBMCs. Receptor source: a man aged 25-40 years in good health and CMV-seropositive.

The gene calls are TRBV19 and TRBJ2-2; D remains ambiguous. CDR1 is LNHDA, CDR2 SQIVND, per germline (reference sequence). V lost 5 bases and J 6 bases, leaving 10 bases between the germline ends. This CDR3 comprises 13 residues. The CDR3: CASSPRGSGELFF. DNA for the CDR3: TGTGCCAGTAGTCCCCGCGGCTCCGGGGAGCTGTTTTTT.

The genes are TRBV5-6 and TRBJ2-2; 12 positions agree with TRBD1. J gave up 5 bases and V 0 bases, and 11 bases lay outside the gene matches. Germline CDR1 SGHDT, CDR2 YYEEEE. The CDR3 consists of 19 residues. The CDR3 bases are TGTGCCAGCAGCTTGGAGATATTGGGACAGGGGGCGCTTACCGGGGAGCTGTTTTTT. Amino acid sequence: CASSLEILGQGALTGELFF.

This chain joins TRBV7-3 and TRBJ1-1; TRBD1 might be the D (6 bases). With 5 bases removed from V and 1 base from J, the gap between germline ends came to 14 bases. The CDR3 is 15 residues long. Per germline, CDR1 SGHTA and CDR2 FQGTGA. CDR3 loop: CASSASGGGNTEAFF. The DNA for the CDR3 is TGTGCCAGCAGCGCCTCGGGAGGGGGGAACACTGAAGCTTTCTTT.

This clone has ten or more counts. The rearrangement links TRBV6-1 to TRBJ2-3, with D possibly TRBD2 on 5 matching bases. V was shortened by 1 base and J by 2 bases, with 13 bases between the two germline ends. Germline CDR1 MNHNS, CDR2 SASEGT. This CDR3 comprises 16 residues. CDR3 loop: CASSEDVAGITDTQYF. The CDR3, as DNA: TGTGCCAGCAGTGAAGACGTGGCCGGGATCACAGATACGCAGTATTTT.

The V gene is TRBV5-3, the J gene TRBJ1-3, with D uncertain. Being an ORF, TRBV5-3 has a function that is uncertain. The CDR3 is 18 amino acids. V was clipped by 4 bases and J by 5 bases, with 25 bases between them. The CDR3 protein is CARSRYPPFLLRRNTIYF. For the CDR3, the DNA is TGTGCCAGAAGCCGTTACCCCCCGTTCCTCCTGCGGAGAAACACCATATATTTT.

The J gene is TRBJ2-7, the V gene TRBV19; no reliable D call. This CDR3 contains 14 residues. Germline-derived CDR1 and CDR2 are LNHDA and SQIVND (reference sequence). Trimming took off 1 base at V and 2 bases at J, with 9 bases between the two ends. Written as DNA, the CDR3 is TGTGCCAGTAGTATAGTGGGCAGAACCTACGAGCAGTACTTC. It specifies CASSIVGRTYEQYF.

With respect to this clone: Compared with germline, one end of the junction differs, possibly owing to a read error. The chain recombines TRBV5-1 with TRBJ2-2, with 10 bases matching TRBD2. Germline V lookup: CDR1 SGHRS, CDR2 YFSETQ. This CDR3 spans 17 amino acids. DNA for the CDR3: TGCGCCAGCACCTTGGGATGGGGACTAGCGAATTCCGGGGAGCTGTTTTTT. It yields the protein CASTLGWGLANSGELFF.

The table lists this clone with a few counts. The rearrangement links TRBV27 to TRBJ2-7; TRBD2 matches 8 bases. Per the germline V gene, CDR1 is MNHEY and CDR2 is SMNVEV (reference sequence). CDR3 length equals 14 residues. Trimming cost V 3 bases and J 7 bases; bases outside gene matches: 8. The CDR3, as DNA: TGTGCCAGCAGTTTCGTCAGCGGGAGCTTTGAGCAGTACTTC. Its protein is CASSFVSGSFEQYF.

The genes are TRBV7-2 and TRBJ1-3, with 7 bases that match TRBD1. The junction had 3 bases not matched to a gene; V was cut back by 5 bases and J by 5 bases. Germline CDR1 and CDR2: SGHTA and FQGNSA. The CDR3 is 13 amino acids. The CDR3 spells CASSQDRRNTIYF. The CDR3 region has the DNA TGTGCCAGCAGCCAGGACAGGAGAAACACCATATATTTT.

The rearrangement links TRBV5-1 to TRBJ1-5; the D is unclear. V lost 0 bases, J lost 3 bases, and 10 bases lay in between. The CDR3 is 15 amino acids. Germline V gene sequence: CDR1 SGHRS, CDR2 YFSETQ. The CDR3 DNA follows: TGCGCCAGCAGCTTGGGGCAGGCCCCCAATCAGCCCCAGCATTTT. This gives the protein CASSLGQAPNQPQHF.

The chain couples TRBV7-2 to TRBJ2-7; 13 bases line up with TRBD2. V dropped 4 bases and J dropped 5; count of bases not matched to a gene: 11. This CDR3 has 17 residues. Germline assignment: CDR1 SGHTA and CDR2 FQGNSA. DNA for the CDR3: TGTGCCAGCAGCTGGACTAGCGGGAGATCGGGGTCGCACGAGCAGTACTTC. It specifies CASSWTSGRSGSHEQYF. Based on the CDR3 plus reference TRBV7-2 and TRBJ2-7, the full variable domain is GAGVSQSPSNKVTEKGKDVELRCDPISGHTALYWYRQSLGQGLEFLIYFQGNSAPDKSGLPSDRFSAERTGGSVSTLTIQRTQQEDSAVYLCASSWTSGRSGSHEQYFGPGTRLTVT.

V and J are TRBV5-1 and TRBJ2-3; the D is unclear. Germline values: CDR1 SGHRS, CDR2 YFSETQ. This CDR3 region has 12 residues. V was pared by 4 bases and J by 9 bases, with 12 bases between. CDR3 nucleotides: TGCGCCAGCAGCCAACCGGGTGCCACGCAGTATTTT. Encoded protein: CASSQPGATQYF.

V and J are TRBV27 and TRBJ2-5; TRBD2 matches at 10 bases. The J segment lost 2 bases and the V segment lost 8 bases, leaving 11 bases of the junction unmatched. This CDR3 spans 16 amino acids. The germline gives CDR1 MNHEY, CDR2 SMNVEV (reference sequence). The CDR3 sequence is CASRVYFSGGQETQYF. The CDR3, as DNA: TGTGCCAGCCGAGTTTATTTTAGCGGGGGGCAAGAGACCCAGTACTTC.

This clone was observed a handful of times. The rearrangement joins TRBV11-1 to TRBJ2-7, with TRBD1 as a possible D gene (7 bases). V was cut by 6 bases and J by 7 bases, with 19 bases left in between. The CDR3 consists of 14 residues. The germline gives CDR1 SGHAT, CDR2 FQDESV (reference sequence). This chain's CDR3 is CASRAGTGEEEQYF. For the CDR3, the DNA is TGTGCCAGCAGGGCGGGCACAGGGGAGGAGGAGCAGTACTTC. The whole variable domain, remainder taken from reference TRBV11-1 and TRBJ2-7, is EAEVAQSPRYKITEKSQAVAFWCDPISGHATLYWYRQILGQGPELLVQFQDESVVDDSQLPKDRFSAERLKGVDSTLKIQPAELGDSAMYLCASRAGTGEEEQYFGPGTRLTVT.

V and J are TRBV2 and TRBJ1-1; D may be TRBD1 (6 bases). The V and J ends lost 5 bases and 0 bases respectively, with 13 bases between them. CDR1 and CDR2 (germline): SNHLY, FYNNEI. The CDR3 length is 15 residues. Written as DNA, the CDR3 is TGTGCCAGCAGTCCTATGACAGGTATGAACACTGAAGCTTTCTTT. It specifies CASSPMTGMNTEAFF.

Only a few counts were recorded for this clone. The chain couples TRBV19 to TRBJ2-1, with TRBD1 matching 7 bases. The CDR3 extends over 12 amino acids. J gave up 12 bases and V 5 bases, and 7 bases lay outside the gene matches. Germline V gene lookup returns CDR1 LNHDA and CDR2 SQIVND (reference sequence). CDR3 in amino acids: CASSVRGLGQFF. DNA for the CDR3: TGTGCCAGTAGTGTTAGGGGGCTCGGGCAGTTCTTC. Looking up the rest from reference TRBV19 and TRBJ2-1 gives the full variable domain: DGGITQSPKYLFRKEGQNVTLSCEQNLNHDAMYWYRQDPGQGLRLIYYSQIVNDFQKGDIAEGYSVSREKKESFPLTVTSAQKNPTAFYLCASSVRGLGQFFGPGTRLTVL.

CDR3 residues: CASSQDGNGLAMYQETQYF. The CDR3 DNA is TGTGCCAGCAGCCAAGATGGGAACGGACTAGCCATGTACCAAGAGACCCAGTACTTC. The genes are TRBV4-2 and TRBJ2-5, with 8 bases fitting TRBD2. The V gene's germline CDR1 is LGHNA and CDR2 YNFKEQ. The CDR3 contains 19 residues. Losses at the gene ends were 0 bases for V and 0 bases for J; bases not matched to a gene: 12.

The chain is built from TRBV4-2 and TRBJ2-2; 7 nucleotides match TRBD1. V lost 0 bases and J lost 7; bases outside the gene matches: 5. The germline V gene has CDR1 LGHNA and CDR2 YNFKEQ. This CDR3 is built from 15 residues. The CDR3 coding sequence is TGTGCCAGCAGCCAAGAAACAGGGGAAATCGGGGAGCTGTTTTTT. This sequence encodes CASSQETGEIGELFF.

The CDR3 coding sequence is TGCAGCGTCGTCAATAGCGGGAGGGCCGCAGATACGCAGTATTTT. As protein: CSVVNSGRAADTQYF. The chain couples TRBV29-1 to TRBJ2-3, with 11 positions matching TRBD2. Germline CDR1 and CDR2: SQVTM and ANQGSEA. The CDR3 length is 15 residues. Trimming cost V 6 bases and J 4 bases; bases outside gene matches: 9.

J is TRBJ1-5 and V is TRBV2; 7 positions agree with TRBD1. CDR3 length: 14 residues. The V gene's germline CDR1 is SNHLY and CDR2 FYNNEI. V lost 3 bases and J lost 4; bases outside the gene matches: 3. The CDR3 region has the DNA TGTGCCAGCAGTGAGACAGGGCCTAATCAGCCCCAGCATTTT. It encodes CASSETGPNQPQHF.

This clone occurred a few times. V usage is TRBV27 and J usage is TRBJ1-6; D perhaps matches TRBD1 (5 bases). The CDR3 is 16 amino acids. V lost 2 bases to trimming and J lost 7 bases, with 15 bases between them. Germline V gene lookup returns CDR1 MNHEY and CDR2 SMNVEV (reference sequence). CDR3 nucleotides: TGTGCCAGCAGTTTAACCGCCTTGGAGGGGAATTCACCCCTCCACTTT. It specifies CASSLTALEGNSPLHF.

This chain connects TRBV15 to TRBJ2-7; tentatively, D is TRBD2 (6 bases). Germline V gene data show CDR1 as LNHNV and CDR2 as YYDKDF (reference sequence). The ends were cut back, 1 base at V and 4 bases at J, with 11 bases in the middle. The CDR3 spans 14 residues. The CDR3 reads CATSRGLDTYEQYF. CDR3 bases: TGTGCCACCAGCAGAGGACTAGACACTTACGAGCAGTACTTC.

The gene calls are TRBV14 and TRBJ1-3; 9 bases fit TRBD1. V was pared by 4 bases and J by 2 bases, with 12 bases of the junction left unmatched. This CDR3 comprises 18 residues. Germline V gives CDR1 SGHDN, CDR2 FVKESK. CDR3 sequence reads: CASSRAGTGSLAGNTIYF. As DNA, the CDR3 is TGTGCCAGCAGCCGGGCCGGGACAGGGAGTTTGGCTGGAAACACCATATATTTT.

The J gene is TRBJ2-7, the V gene TRBV27, with a possible D match to TRBD1 (5 bases). Trimming left V 3 bases short and J 5 bases short, with 14 bases between. The CDR3 is 14 residues long. CDR1 MNHEY and CDR2 SMNVEV come from the germline V gene (reference sequence). The DNA of the CDR3 is TGTGCCAGCAGTTTCTGGGGTAGGGGAAACGAGCAGTACTTC. Protein: CASSFWGRGNEQYF.

This clone showed up just once. V gene TRBV10-3 combines with J gene TRBJ2-1; 7 nucleotides agree with TRBD2. The CDR3 is 17 residues long. Trimming at V came to 0 bases and at J to 5 bases, leaving 10 bases not matched to a gene. Per the germline V gene, CDR1 is ENHRY and CDR2 is SYGVKD. CDR3 nucleotides: TGTGCCATCAGTGAGTCGCGGGGGAGAGACAGAAACAATGAGCAGTTCTTC. This gives the protein CAISESRGRDRNNEQFF.

This chain connects TRBV19 to TRBJ1-5, with D hard to call. The CDR3 sequence is 16 residues long. V was trimmed by 4 bases and J by 0 bases, leaving 13 bases between them. Germline V gene data show CDR1 as LNHDA and CDR2 as SQIVND (reference sequence). As DNA, the CDR3 is TGTGCCAGTAGTAGTATTTTGTACGGTAGCAATCAGCCCCAGCATTTT. Amino acid sequence: CASSSILYGSNQPQHF.

This clone was seen a few times. The rearrangement links TRBV18 to TRBJ1-1; no definite D call. V was pared by 5 bases and J by 0 bases, with 13 bases between. Germline CDR1 KGHSH, CDR2 LQKENI. The CDR3 has 15 amino acids. This CDR3 reads CASSFQQSLNTEAFF. The DNA for the CDR3 is TGTGCCAGCTCATTTCAACAGAGCTTGAACACTGAAGCTTTCTTT.

A single count supports this clone. The chain recombines TRBV7-2 with TRBJ2-2, with D unclear. Between the trimmed V and J ends, which lost 2 bases and 4 bases, there was a span of 8 bases. CDR1 is SGHTA, CDR2 FQGNSA, per germline. The CDR3 runs to 14 residues. The chain's CDR3 is CASSLIPRTGELFF. The CDR3 nucleotides read TGTGCCAGCAGCTTAATTCCTCGCACCGGGGAGCTGTTTTTT. The variable domain in full, with the rest retrieved from reference TRBV7-2 and TRBJ2-2, is GAGVSQSPSNKVTEKGKDVELRCDPISGHTALYWYRQSLGQGLEFLIYFQGNSAPDKSGLPSDRFSAERTGGSVSTLTIQRTQQEDSAVYLCASSLIPRTGELFFGEGSRLTVL.